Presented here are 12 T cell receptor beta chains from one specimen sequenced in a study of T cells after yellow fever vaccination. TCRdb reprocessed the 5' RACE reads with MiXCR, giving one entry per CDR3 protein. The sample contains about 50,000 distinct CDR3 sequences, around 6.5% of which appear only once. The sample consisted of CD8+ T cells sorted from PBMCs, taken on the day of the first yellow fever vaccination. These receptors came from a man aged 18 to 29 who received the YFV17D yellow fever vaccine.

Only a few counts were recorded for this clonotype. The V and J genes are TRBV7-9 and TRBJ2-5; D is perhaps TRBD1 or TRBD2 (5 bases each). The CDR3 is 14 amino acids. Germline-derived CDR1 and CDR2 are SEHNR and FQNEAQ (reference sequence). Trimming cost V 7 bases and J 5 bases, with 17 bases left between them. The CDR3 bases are TGTGCCAGCATCGCGGCCCCGGGGCAGGAGACCCAGTACTTC. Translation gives CASIAAPGQETQYF.

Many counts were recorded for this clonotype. The CDR3 DNA reads TGTGCCAGCAGCGCCGACGGATCCTACACTGAAGCTTTCTTT. Protein product: CASSADGSYTEAFF. The chain combines TRBV6-2 or TRBV6-3 with TRBJ1-1; D gene ambiguous. CDR3 length: 14 residues. Germline loops: CDR1 MNHEY, CDR2 SVGEGT. V shed 6 bases and J shed 3 bases, with 14 bases lying between them.

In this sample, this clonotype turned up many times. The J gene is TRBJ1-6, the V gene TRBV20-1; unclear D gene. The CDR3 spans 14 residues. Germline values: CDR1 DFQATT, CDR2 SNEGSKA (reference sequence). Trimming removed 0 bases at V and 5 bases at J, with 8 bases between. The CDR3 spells CSARDWGNNSPLHF. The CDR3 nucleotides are TGCAGTGCTAGAGATTGGGGTAATAATTCACCCCTCCACTTT.

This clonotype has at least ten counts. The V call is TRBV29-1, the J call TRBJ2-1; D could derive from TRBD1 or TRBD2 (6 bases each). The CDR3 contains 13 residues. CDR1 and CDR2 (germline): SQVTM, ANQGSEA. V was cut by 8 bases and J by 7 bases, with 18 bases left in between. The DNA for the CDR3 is TGCAGCTCTTGGGGGGCAGGTGGGAATGAGCAGTTCTTC. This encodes CSSWGAGGNEQFF.

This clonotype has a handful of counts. CDR3 protein: CAWSVLRGRGSEQYF. The CDR3 coding sequence is TGTGCCTGGAGTGTACTAAGGGGGAGAGGGTCCGAGCAGTACTTC. The V gene is TRBV30, the J gene TRBJ2-7; possible D gene TRBD1, 6 bases. The CDR3 extends over 15 amino acids. V was clipped by 0 bases and J by 6 bases, with 18 bases between them. The germline V gene has CDR1 GTSNPN and CDR2 SVGIG (reference sequence). Full variable domain (outside the CDR3, taken from reference TRBV30 and TRBJ2-7): SQTIHQWPATLVQPVGSPLSLECTVEGTSNPNLYWYRQAAGRGLQLLFYSVGIGQISSEVPQNLSASRPQDRQFILSSKKLLLSDSGFYLCAWSVLRGRGSEQYFGPGTRLTVT.

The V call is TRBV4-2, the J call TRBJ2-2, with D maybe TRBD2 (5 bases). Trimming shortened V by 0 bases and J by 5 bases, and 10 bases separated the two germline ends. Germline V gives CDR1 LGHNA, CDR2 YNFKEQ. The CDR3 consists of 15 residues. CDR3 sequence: CASSQDLEGTGELFF. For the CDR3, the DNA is TGTGCCAGCAGCCAAGATCTAGAGGGTACCGGGGAGCTGTTTTTT.

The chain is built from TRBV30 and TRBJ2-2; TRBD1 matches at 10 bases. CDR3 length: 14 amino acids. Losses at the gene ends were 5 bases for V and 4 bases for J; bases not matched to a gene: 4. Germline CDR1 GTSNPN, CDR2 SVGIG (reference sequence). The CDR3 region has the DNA TGTGCCTGGGAAGGACAGGGGGGCACCGGGGAGCTGTTTTTT. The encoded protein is CAWEGQGGTGELFF.

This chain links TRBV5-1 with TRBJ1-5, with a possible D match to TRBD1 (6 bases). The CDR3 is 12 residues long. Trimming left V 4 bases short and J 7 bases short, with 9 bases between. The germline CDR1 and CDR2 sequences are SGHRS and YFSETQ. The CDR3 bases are TGCGCCAGCAGCCGGACAGACCAGCCCCAGCATTTT. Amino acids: CASSRTDQPQHF. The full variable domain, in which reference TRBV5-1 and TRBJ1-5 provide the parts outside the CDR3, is KAGVTQTPRYLIKTRGQQVTLSCSPISGHRSVSWYQQTPGQGLQFLFEYFSETQRNKGNFPGRFSGRQFSNSRSEMNVSTLELGDSALYLCASSRTDQPQHFGDGTRLSIL.

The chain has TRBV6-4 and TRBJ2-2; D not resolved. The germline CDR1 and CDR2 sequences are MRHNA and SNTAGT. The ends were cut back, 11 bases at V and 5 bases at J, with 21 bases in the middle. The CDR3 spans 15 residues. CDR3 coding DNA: TGTGCCCGCGCTCAAGGCGCTCAGTTGACCGGGGAGCTGTTTTTT. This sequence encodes CARAQGAQLTGELFF.

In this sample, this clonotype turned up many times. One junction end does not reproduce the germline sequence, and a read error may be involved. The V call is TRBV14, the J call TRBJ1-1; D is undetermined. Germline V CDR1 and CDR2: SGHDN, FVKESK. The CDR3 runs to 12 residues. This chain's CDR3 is CASSQQNAEAFF. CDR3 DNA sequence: TGTGCCAGCAGCCAACAGAACGCTGAAGCTTTCTTT.

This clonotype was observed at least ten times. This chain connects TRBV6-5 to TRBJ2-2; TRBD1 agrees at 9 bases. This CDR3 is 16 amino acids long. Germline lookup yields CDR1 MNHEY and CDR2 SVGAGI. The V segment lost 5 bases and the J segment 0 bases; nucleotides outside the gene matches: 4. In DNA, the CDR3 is TGTGCCAGCAGTCGCGACAGGGGGACGAACACCGGGGAGCTGTTTTTT. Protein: CASSRDRGTNTGELFF.

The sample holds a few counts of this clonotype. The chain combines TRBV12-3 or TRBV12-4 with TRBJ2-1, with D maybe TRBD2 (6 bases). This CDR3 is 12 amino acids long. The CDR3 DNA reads TGTGCAGTGGGGGGTAGCTACAATGAGCAGTTCTTC. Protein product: CAVGGSYNEQFF.